Below, one T cell receptor beta chain is given with its context. Its specificity is not known. The protocol was immunoSEQ multiplex PCR, while the TCRdb copy is restricted to in-frame clones and leaves out a portion. The data contain around 15,000 clones, roughly 79% of them singletons. The sample originates from a study of tumor-infiltrating lymphocytes in localized non-small cell lung cancer. Overall study: Tumor tissue and non-adjacent uninvolved lung came from each patient.

Study-wide findings and caveats: Higher tumor T cell infiltration than in uninvolved lung was supported by TCRbeta sequencing.

The clonotype was recovered from a human donor with non-small cell lung cancer. The material sequenced was lung tumor tissue.

CDR3 DNA: TGTGCCAGCAGCCCTTCCGGGACGGGGAACACTGAAGCTTTCTTT. Protein sequence: CASSPSGTGNTEAFF. J is TRBJ1-1 and V is TRBV7-8; perhaps TRBD1 as D (5 bases). The germline V gene encodes CDR1 SGHVS and CDR2 FQNEAQ. Trimming removed 5 bases at V and 1 base at J, with 14 bases between. The CDR3 sequence is 15 residues long. The entire variable domain, with the rest obtained from reference TRBV7-8 and TRBJ1-1, is as follows: GAGVSQSPRYKVAKRGQDVALRCDPISGHVSLFWYQQALGQGPEFLTYFQNEAQLDKSGLPSDRFFAERPEGSVSTLKIQRTQQEDSAVYLCASSPSGTGNTEAFFGQGTRLTVV.